This T cell receptor (beta chain) was obtained from a study of T cell responses to AZD1222 COVID-19 vaccine. The overall study: Second doses at about 4 or about 12 weeks were pooled. Overall study findings and caveats: Sampled repertoires all dated from after the peak T cell response.

Measured with immunoSEQ multiplex PCR; TCRdb has only the in-frame clones, and not every one. This table has some 55,000 clones, about 90% appearing once. The CDR3 spans 13 residues. The germline CDR1 and CDR2 sequences are SEHNR and FQNEAQ (reference sequence). The germline V and J ends were trimmed by 3 bases and 4 bases, with 9 bases remaining between them. A remark on this clone: Its target is unknown.

This receptor was taken from an adult in good health. The chain uses TRBV7-9 and TRBJ1-2, with D unclear. Sequences were derived from peripheral blood, sampled on day 0 of AZD1222 vaccination. CDR3 in DNA: TGTGCCAGCAGCTTGGAAAAGCTCTATGGCTACACCTTC. Translated: CASSLEKLYGYTF. The whole variable domain, remainder taken from reference TRBV7-9 and TRBJ1-2, is DTGVSQNPRHKITKRGQNVTFRCDPISEHNRLYWYRQTLGQGPEFLTYFQNEAQLEKSRLLSDRFSAERPKGSFSTLEIQRTEQGDSAMYLCASSLEKLYGYTFGSGTRLTVV.